This is a list of T cell receptor beta chains from one sample in a study of CD8 T cells in Susac syndrome. TCRdb re-analysed the immunoSEQ multiplex PCR reads in MiXCR, keeping a single row per CDR3 protein. The sample lists approximately 110,000 distinct CDR3 sequences, around 94% occurring once. The sequencing sample was made of CD4+ T cells from PBMCs. These receptor sequences come from a human donor in good health. The CDR3 runs from the conserved cysteine through the conserved F or W. A D gene is named only where the DNA matches it firmly.

cdr3_nt: TGTGCCAGCAGCCCCCAGGGAGGAACTGAAGCTTTCTTT; cdr3_aa: CASSPQGGTEAFF; d_call: .; v_call: TRBV7-2; j_call: TRBJ1-1
cdr3_nt: TGTGCCAGCAGCTCCGTATCGAGCGGGAGTGGCCGCGGGGAGCTGTTTTTT; cdr3_aa: CASSSVSSGSGRGELFF; d_call: TRBD2; v_call: TRBV11-2; j_call: TRBJ2-2
cdr3_nt: TGTGCCACCTCCCAGGGCGGGGGGTTAGGCTACACCTTC; cdr3_aa: CATSQGGGLGYTF; d_call: .; v_call: TRBV27; j_call: TRBJ1-2
cdr3_nt: TGTGCCAGCAGACTAGCGGGAGTCCTTACCCAGTCGTTCTTC; cdr3_aa: CASRLAGVLTQSFF; d_call: TRBD2; v_call: TRBV11-2; j_call: TRBJ2-1
cdr3_nt: TGTGCCAGCTCAGCCTCTAGCTACACAGATACGCAGTATTTT; cdr3_aa: CASSASSYTDTQYF; d_call: .; v_call: TRBV18; j_call: TRBJ2-3
cdr3_nt: TGTGCCAGTAGTATGTCGGGAAGGGTCACCGGGGAGCTGTTTTTT; cdr3_aa: CASSMSGRVTGELFF; d_call: .; v_call: TRBV19; j_call: TRBJ2-2
cdr3_nt: TGTGCCTGGAGTCAAATCGCCGGGACAGGGGGCAGGAACTATGGCTACACCTTC; cdr3_aa: CAWSQIAGTGGRNYGYTF; d_call: TRBD1; v_call: TRBV30; j_call: TRBJ1-2
cdr3_nt: TGTGCCAGCAGCTTTACTAGCGGGACCCGCAATGAGCAGTTCTTC; cdr3_aa: CASSFTSGTRNEQFF; d_call: TRBD2; v_call: TRBV7-2; j_call: TRBJ2-1
cdr3_nt: TGTGCCAGCAGTTACATGGGTAGCGGGAGGGGTGAGCAGTTCTTC; cdr3_aa: CASSYMGSGRGEQFF; d_call: TRBD2; v_call: TRBV6-2/TRBV6-3; j_call: TRBJ2-1
cdr3_nt: TGCAGTGCTCCCCCTGGCCGGGGGACGAAGACCCAGTACTTC; cdr3_aa: CSAPPGRGTKTQYF; d_call: .; v_call: TRBV20-1; j_call: TRBJ2-5
cdr3_nt: TGCGCCAGCAGCCAGGGACTAGCGGGGGCCTCCTCCTACGAGCAGTACTTC; cdr3_aa: CASSQGLAGASSYEQYF; d_call: TRBD2; v_call: TRBV4-3; j_call: TRBJ2-7
cdr3_nt: TGTGCCAGCAGATCGAATCAGCCCCAGCATTTT; cdr3_aa: CASRSNQPQHF; d_call: .; v_call: TRBV6-1; j_call: TRBJ1-5